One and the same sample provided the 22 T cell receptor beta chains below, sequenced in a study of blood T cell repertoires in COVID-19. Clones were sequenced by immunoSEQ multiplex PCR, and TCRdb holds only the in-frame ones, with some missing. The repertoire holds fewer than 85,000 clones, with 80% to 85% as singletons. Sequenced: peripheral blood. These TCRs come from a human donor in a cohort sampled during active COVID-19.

Here the CDR3 DNA reads TGCGCCAGCAGCCAAAGCTACGGACAGTTCTACGAGCAGTACTTC. Encoded protein: CASSQSYGQFYEQYF. The chain links TRBV4-3 to TRBJ2-7; D possibly corresponds to TRBD1 (6 bases). The germline CDR1 and CDR2 sequences are LGHNA and YSLEER. V lost 2 bases to trimming and J lost 3 bases, with 14 bases between them. The CDR3 spans 15 residues.

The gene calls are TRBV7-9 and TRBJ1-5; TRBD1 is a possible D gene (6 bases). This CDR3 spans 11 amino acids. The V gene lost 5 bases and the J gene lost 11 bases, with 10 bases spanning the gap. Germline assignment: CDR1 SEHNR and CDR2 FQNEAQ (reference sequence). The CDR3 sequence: CASSQTGSQHF. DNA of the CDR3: TGTGCCAGCAGCCAAACAGGGTCCCAGCATTTT.

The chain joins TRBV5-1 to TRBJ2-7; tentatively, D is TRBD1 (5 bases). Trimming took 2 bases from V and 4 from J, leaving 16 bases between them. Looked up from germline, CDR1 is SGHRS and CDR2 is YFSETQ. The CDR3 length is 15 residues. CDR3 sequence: CASSFGGAPFYEQYF. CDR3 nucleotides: TGCGCCAGCAGCTTCGGTGGGGCACCTTTTTACGAGCAGTACTTC. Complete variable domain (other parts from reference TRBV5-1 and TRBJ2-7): KAGVTQTPRYLIKTRGQQVTLSCSPISGHRSVSWYQQTPGQGLQFLFEYFSETQRNKGNFPGRFSGRQFSNSRSEMNVSTLELGDSALYLCASSFGGAPFYEQYFGPGTRLTVT.

The CDR3 DNA reads TGTGCCAGCACAGCGGGACCGACAGGCACTGAAGCTTTCTTT. It specifies CASTAGPTGTEAFF. The chain joins TRBV27 to TRBJ1-1, with a tentative D call TRBD1 (6 bases). CDR3 size: 14 residues. In germline, CDR1 is MNHEY, CDR2 SMNVEV (reference sequence). The ends were cut back, 7 bases at V and 4 bases at J, with 16 bases in the middle.

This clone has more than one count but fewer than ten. CDR3 DNA sequence: TGTGCCAGTAGGACCCCGGCGGGTGAAAAACTGTTTTTT. Translated: CASRTPAGEKLFF. The chain carries TRBV19 and TRBJ1-4; D not resolved. Germline V gene data show CDR1 as LNHDA and CDR2 as SQIVND (reference sequence). CDR3 length: 13 amino acids. Trimming took off 6 bases at V and 7 bases at J, with 12 bases between the two ends.

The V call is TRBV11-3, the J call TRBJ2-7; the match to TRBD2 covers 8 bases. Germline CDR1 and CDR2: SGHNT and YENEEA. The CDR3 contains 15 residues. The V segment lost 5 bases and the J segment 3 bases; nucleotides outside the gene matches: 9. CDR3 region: CASSPPSGGFYEQYF. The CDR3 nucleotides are TGTGCCAGCAGCCCACCGAGCGGGGGATTCTACGAGCAGTACTTC.

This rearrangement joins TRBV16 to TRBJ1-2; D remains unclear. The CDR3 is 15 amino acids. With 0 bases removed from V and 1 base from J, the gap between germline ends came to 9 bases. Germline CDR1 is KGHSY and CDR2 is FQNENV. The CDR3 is CASSQSPRINYGYTF. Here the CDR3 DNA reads TGTGCCAGCAGCCAATCCCCGCGGATTAACTATGGCTACACCTTC.

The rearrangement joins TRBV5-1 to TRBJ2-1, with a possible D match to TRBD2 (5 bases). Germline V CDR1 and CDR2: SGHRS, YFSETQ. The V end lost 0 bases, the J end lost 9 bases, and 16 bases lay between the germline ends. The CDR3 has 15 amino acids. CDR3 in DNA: TGCGCCAGCAGCTTGGTGGGGTACCCAGAGGGTGAGCAGTTCTTC. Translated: CASSLVGYPEGEQFF.

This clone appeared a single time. The CDR3 DNA sequence: TGTGCCAGCAGCTTGGGGACAGCTTACACCAAAAACATTCAGTACTTC. Residues: CASSLGTAYTKNIQYF. The chain recombines TRBV5-6 with TRBJ2-4; D is perhaps TRBD1 (6 bases). The germline V and J ends were trimmed by 0 bases and 2 bases, with 12 bases remaining between them. CDR3 length: 16 residues. Germline CDR1 and CDR2: SGHDT and YYEEEE.

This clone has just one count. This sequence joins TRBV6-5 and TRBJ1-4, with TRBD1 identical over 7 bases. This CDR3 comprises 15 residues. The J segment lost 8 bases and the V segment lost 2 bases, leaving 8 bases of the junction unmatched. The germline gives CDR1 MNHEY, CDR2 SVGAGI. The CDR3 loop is CASSYPEGADEKLFF. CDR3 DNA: TGTGCCAGCAGTTACCCCGAGGGGGCGGACGAAAAACTGTTTTTT.

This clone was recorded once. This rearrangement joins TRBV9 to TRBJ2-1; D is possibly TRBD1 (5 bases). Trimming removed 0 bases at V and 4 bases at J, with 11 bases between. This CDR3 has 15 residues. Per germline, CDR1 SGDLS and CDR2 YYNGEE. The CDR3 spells CASSVDQGSYNEQFF. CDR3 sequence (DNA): TGTGCCAGCAGCGTAGATCAGGGATCGTACAATGAGCAGTTCTTC. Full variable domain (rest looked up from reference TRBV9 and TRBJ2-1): DSGVTQTPKHLITATGQRVTLRCSPRSGDLSVYWYQQSLDQGLQFLIQYYNGEERAKGNILERFSAQQFPDLHSELNLSSLELGDSALYFCASSVDQGSYNEQFFGPGTRLTVL.

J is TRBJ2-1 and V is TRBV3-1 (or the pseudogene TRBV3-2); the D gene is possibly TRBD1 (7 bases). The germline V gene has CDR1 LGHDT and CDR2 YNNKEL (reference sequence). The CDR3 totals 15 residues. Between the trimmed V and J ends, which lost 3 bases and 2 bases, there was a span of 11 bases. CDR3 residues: CASSQEGQPYNEQFF. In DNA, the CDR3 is TGTGCCAGCAGCCAGGAGGGACAGCCCTACAATGAGCAGTTCTTC.

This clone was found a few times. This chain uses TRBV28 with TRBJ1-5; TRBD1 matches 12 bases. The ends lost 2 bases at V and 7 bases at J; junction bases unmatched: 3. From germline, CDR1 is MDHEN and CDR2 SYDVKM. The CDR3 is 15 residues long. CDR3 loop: CASSLGTGGGQPQHF. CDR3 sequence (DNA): TGTGCCAGCAGTTTAGGGACAGGGGGCGGACAGCCCCAGCATTTT. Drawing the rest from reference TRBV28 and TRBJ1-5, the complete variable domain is DVKVTQSSRYLVKRTGEKVFLECVQDMDHENMFWYRQDPGLGLRLIYFSYDVKMKEKGDIPEGYSVSREKKERFSLILESASTNQTSMYLCASSLGTGGGQPQHFGDGTRLSIL.

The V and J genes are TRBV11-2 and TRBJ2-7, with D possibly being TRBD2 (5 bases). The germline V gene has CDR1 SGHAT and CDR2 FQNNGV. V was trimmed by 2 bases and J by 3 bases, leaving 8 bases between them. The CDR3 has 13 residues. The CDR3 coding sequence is TGTGCCAGCAGCTTATTCCGGGGCTACGAGCAGTACTTC. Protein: CASSLFRGYEQYF.

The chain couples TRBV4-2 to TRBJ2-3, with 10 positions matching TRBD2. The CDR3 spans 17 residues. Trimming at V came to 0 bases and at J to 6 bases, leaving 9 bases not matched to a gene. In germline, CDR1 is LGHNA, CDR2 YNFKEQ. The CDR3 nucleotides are TGTGCCAGCAGCCAAGATCGGGATAGCGGGGGGCGGGATACGCAGTATTTT. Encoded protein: CASSQDRDSGGRDTQYF.

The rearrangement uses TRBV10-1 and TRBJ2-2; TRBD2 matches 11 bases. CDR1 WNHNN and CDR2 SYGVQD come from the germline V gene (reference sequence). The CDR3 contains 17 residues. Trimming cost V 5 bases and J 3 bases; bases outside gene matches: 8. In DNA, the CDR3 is TGCGCCAGCAGTTTCGCCCTAGCGGGGGGCTACACCGGGGAGCTGTTTTTT. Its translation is CASSFALAGGYTGELFF.

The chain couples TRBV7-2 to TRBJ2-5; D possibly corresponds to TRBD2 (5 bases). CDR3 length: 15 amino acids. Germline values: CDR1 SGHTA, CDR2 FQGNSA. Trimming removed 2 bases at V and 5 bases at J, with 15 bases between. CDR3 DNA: TGTGCCAGCAGCTTAAGGCGACTAATGGGGGAGACCCAGTACTTC. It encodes CASSLRRLMGETQYF.

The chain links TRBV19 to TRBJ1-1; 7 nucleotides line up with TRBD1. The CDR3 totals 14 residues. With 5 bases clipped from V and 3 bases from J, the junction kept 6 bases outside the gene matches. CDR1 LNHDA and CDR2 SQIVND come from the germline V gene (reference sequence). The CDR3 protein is CASSPGTEDTEAFF. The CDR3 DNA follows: TGTGCCAGTAGTCCCGGGACAGAAGACACTGAAGCTTTCTTT. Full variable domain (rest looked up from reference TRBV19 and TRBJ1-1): DGGITQSPKYLFRKEGQNVTLSCEQNLNHDAMYWYRQDPGQGLRLIYYSQIVNDFQKGDIAEGYSVSREKKESFPLTVTSAQKNPTAFYLCASSPGTEDTEAFFGQGTRLTVV.

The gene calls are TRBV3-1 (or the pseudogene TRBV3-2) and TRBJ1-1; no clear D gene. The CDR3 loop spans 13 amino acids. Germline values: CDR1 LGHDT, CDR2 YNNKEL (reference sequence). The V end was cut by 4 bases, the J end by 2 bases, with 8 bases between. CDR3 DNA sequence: TGTGCCAGCAGCCCAACAGTAAACACTGAAGCTTTCTTT. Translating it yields CASSPTVNTEAFF.

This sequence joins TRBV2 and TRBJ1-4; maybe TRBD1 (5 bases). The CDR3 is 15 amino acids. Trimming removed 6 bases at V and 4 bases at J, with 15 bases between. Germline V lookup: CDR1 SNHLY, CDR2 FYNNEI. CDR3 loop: CASRVERRGNEKLFF. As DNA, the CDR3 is TGTGCCAGCAGGGTGGAGAGGAGGGGTAATGAAAAACTGTTTTTT.

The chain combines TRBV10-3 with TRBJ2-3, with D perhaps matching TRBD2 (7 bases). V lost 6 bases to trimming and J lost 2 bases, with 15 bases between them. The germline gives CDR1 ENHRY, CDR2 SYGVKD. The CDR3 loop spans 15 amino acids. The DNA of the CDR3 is TGTGCCATCAGGGACGGGGGGCCCATCACAGATACGCAGTATTTT. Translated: CAIRDGGPITDTQYF.

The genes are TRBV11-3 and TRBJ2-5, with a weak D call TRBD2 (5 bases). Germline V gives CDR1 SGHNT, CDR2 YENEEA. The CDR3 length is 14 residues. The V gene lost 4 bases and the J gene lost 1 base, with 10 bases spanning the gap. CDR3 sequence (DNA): TGTGCCAGCAGCTCCCGGGATGGCCAAGAGACCCAGTACTTC. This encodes CASSSRDGQETQYF.